This note documents a single T cell receptor (beta chain) sequence. Its antigen remains unidentified. Primers for the PCR totalled 60 Vbeta and 13 Jbeta. Sequencing used immunoSEQ multiplex PCR; TCRdb keeps in-frame clones, though not all of them. The profile shows 80,000 to 95,000 clones, about 73% of them singletons. The CDR3 is 14 residues long. From germline, CDR1 is SEHNR and CDR2 FQNEAQ (reference sequence). V shed 5 bases and J 11 bases; nucleotides not matched to a gene: 7. The data originate from a study of cytomegalovirus exposure and HLA in healthy donors. General observations from the study: There were several of the most significant clusters that appeared linked to common viral pathogens in a later analysis.

Source material: PBMCs. The origin of this receptor is a woman aged 50 to 65 in good health and CMV-seropositive. The V and J genes are TRBV7-9 and TRBJ2-7; 15 bases line up with TRBD2. For the CDR3, the DNA is TGTGCCAGCAGCACGGGACTAGCGGGAGGCACGAAGTACTTC. Translating gives CASSTGLAGGTKYF.